One T cell receptor beta chain is described in this entry. TCRdb keeps only in-frame clones here, not all; method: immunoSEQ multiplex PCR. The profile shows under 130,000 clones, 83% of them singletons. This sample is part of a study of control samples from healthy donors and cancer patients. Germline assignment: CDR1 SGHDN and CDR2 FVKESK. With 1 base removed from V and 2 bases from J, the gap between germline ends came to 9 bases. The CDR3 totals 16 residues. This receptor was identified in a woman aged 45-65 years in good health. Sequenced material: blood. This chain links TRBV14 with TRBJ2-6; D gene unclear. The CDR3 DNA reads TGTGCCAGCAGCCAAGTTCTAGTGACTGGGGCCAACGTCCTGACTTTC. Translating it yields CASSQVLVTGANVLTF. Filled out from reference TRBV14 and TRBJ2-6, the complete variable domain reads EAGVTQFPSHSVIEKGQTVTLRCDPISGHDNLYWYRRVMGKEIKFLLHFVKESKQDESGMPNNRFLAERTGGTYSTLKVQPAELEDSGVYFCASSQVLVTGANVLTFGAGSRLTVL.